The 6 T cell receptor beta chains below come from one sample, sequenced in a study of T cells in localized non-small cell lung cancer. TCRdb's copy holds only in-frame clones and misses some; the assay was immunoSEQ multiplex PCR. Of about 1,500 clones listed, around 24% are singletons. The source material was normal lung tissue next to the tumor, sampled before any cancer treatment. These TCRs come from a female donor older than 55 with stage I lung adenocarcinoma.

This clone is classed as medium-sized. V gene TRBV7-2 combines with J gene TRBJ1-2; D unclear. The germline CDR1 and CDR2 sequences are SGHTA and FQGNSA. Between the trimmed V and J ends, which lost 5 bases and 4 bases, there was a span of 11 bases. CDR3 size: 13 residues. The CDR3 loop reads CASSGADAYGYTF. CDR3 DNA: TGTGCCAGCAGCGGCGCGGACGCCTATGGCTACACCTTC.

The chain combines TRBV19 with TRBJ2-5; 14 nucleotides agree with TRBD2. CDR3 length equals 16 residues. V lost 5 bases, J lost 4 bases, and 6 bases stayed unmatched. CDR1 is LNHDA, CDR2 SQIVND, per germline (reference sequence). CDR3 residues: CASSVGLAGVGETQYF. CDR3 sequence (DNA): TGTGCCAGTAGTGTGGGACTAGCGGGAGTAGGAGAGACCCAGTACTTC.

The V call is TRBV15, the J call TRBJ2-4; 9 bases line up with TRBD1. CDR3 size: 14 residues. Germline-derived CDR1 and CDR2 are LNHNV and YYDKDF (reference sequence). V lost 3 bases to trimming and J lost 7 bases; unmatched junction nucleotides: 4. The CDR3 loop reads CATSRDGQGNIQYF. CDR3 in DNA: TGTGCCACCAGCAGGGACGGACAGGGGAACATTCAGTACTTC.

This sequence joins TRBV9 and TRBJ2-7; TRBD1 or TRBD2 may be the D gene (5 bases each). Germline CDR1 and CDR2: SGDLS and YYNGEE. CDR3 length equals 15 residues. Trimming took off 0 bases at V and 0 bases at J, with 10 bases between the two ends. The CDR3 sequence is CASSVALGTSYEQYF. The CDR3 nucleotides are TGTGCCAGCAGCGTAGCTTTGGGGACCTCCTACGAGCAGTACTTC.

The CDR3 sequence is CAWSVDPMGYTF. Written as DNA, the CDR3 is TGTGCCTGGAGTGTCGACCCTATGGGCTACACCTTC. V usage is TRBV30 and J usage is TRBJ1-2; D remains ambiguous. V shed 0 bases and J shed 8 bases, with 10 bases lying between them. The CDR3 runs 12 residues. The V gene's germline CDR1 is GTSNPN and CDR2 SVGIG (reference sequence).

The table lists this clone with a few counts. This sequence joins TRBV5-1 and TRBJ1-2; D gene unclear. Trimming removed 3 bases at V and 3 bases at J, with 12 bases between. The CDR3 length is 14 residues. Germline-derived CDR1 and CDR2 are SGHRS and YFSETQ. CDR3: CASSSGGSHYGYTF. CDR3 sequence (DNA): TGCGCCAGCAGCTCCGGCGGGTCCCACTATGGCTACACCTTC.